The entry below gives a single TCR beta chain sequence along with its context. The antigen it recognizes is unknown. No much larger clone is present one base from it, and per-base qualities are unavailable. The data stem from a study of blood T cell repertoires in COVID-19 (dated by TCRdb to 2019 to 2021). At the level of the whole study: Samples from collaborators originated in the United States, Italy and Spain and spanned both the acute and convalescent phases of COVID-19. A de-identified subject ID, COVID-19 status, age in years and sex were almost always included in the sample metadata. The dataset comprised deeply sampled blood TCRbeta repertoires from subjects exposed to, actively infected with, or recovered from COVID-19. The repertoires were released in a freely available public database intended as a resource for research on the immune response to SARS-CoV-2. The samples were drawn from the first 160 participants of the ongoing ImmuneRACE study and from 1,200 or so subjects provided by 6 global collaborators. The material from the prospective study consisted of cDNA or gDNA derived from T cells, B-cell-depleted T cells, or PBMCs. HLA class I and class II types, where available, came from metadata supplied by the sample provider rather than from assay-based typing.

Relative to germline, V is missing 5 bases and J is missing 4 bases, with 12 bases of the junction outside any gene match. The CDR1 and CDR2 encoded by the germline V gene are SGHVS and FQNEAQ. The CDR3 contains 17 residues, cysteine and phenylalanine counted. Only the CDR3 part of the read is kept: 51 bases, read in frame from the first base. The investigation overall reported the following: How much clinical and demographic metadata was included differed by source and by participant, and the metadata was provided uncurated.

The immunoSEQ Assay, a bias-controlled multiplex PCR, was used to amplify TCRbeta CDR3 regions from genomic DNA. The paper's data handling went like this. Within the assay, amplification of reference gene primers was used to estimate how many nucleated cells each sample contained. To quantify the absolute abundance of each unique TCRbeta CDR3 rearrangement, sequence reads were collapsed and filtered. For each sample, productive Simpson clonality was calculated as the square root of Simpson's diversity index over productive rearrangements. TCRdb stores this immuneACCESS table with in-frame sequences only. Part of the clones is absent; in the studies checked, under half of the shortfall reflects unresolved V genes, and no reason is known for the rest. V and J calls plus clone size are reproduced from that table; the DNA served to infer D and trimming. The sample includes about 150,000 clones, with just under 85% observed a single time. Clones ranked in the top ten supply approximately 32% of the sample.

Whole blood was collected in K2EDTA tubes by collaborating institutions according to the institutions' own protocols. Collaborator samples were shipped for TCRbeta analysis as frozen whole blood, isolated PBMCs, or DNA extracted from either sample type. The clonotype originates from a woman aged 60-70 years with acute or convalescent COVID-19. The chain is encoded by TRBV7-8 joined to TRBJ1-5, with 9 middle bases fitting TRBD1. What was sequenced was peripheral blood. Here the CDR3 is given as CASSLSNRGLGNQPQHF. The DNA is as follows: TGTGCCAGCAGCCTAAGTAACAGGGGGCTTGGGAATCAGCCCCAGCATTTT.